The next 32 T cell receptor beta chains were all read from a single sample in a study of vaccination and CD4 T cells after COVID-19. These TCRs are of unknown antigen specificity. The Oncomine TCR Beta short-read assay generated sequence data from the DNA of cultured CD4+ T cells. TCRdb itself ran the PCR reads through MiXCR, one entry per CDR3 protein. The top ten hold 7% to 8.5% of the sample, which has about 17,000 distinct CDR3 sequences, about 43% seen once. Treatment defined: roughly ten-day PBMC culture with coronavirus spike peptide pools or control peptides (ViraFEST assay). The specimen sequenced was CD4+ T cells from blood, cultured in vitro. These TCRs come from a human donor who had recovered from COVID-19.

This clonotype was counted a few times. V gene TRBV12-3 or TRBV12-4 combines with J gene TRBJ1-6; no reliable D call. Trimming pared 6 bases from V and 9 bases from J, leaving 24 bases between. This CDR3 is built from 17 residues. For the CDR3, the DNA is TGTGCCAGCAGGGACGAAGGCAGACCAAGGTCGGTTTCACCCCTCCACTTT. It translates to CASRDEGRPRSVSPLHF.

This clonotype has a handful of counts. The chain is built from TRBV7-9 and TRBJ1-2; 10 nucleotides line up with TRBD1. Losses at the gene ends were 5 bases for V and 5 bases for J; bases not matched to a gene: 11. Germline V gene data show CDR1 as SEHNR and CDR2 as FQNEAQ (reference sequence). The CDR3 length is 16 residues. CDR3 region: CASSAGGDRGPYGYTF. The CDR3 DNA reads as TGTGCCAGCAGCGCCGGAGGAGACAGGGGGCCATATGGCTACACCTTC.

The chain couples TRBV11-2 to TRBJ1-1, with 7 bases lining up with TRBD1. Germline V CDR1 and CDR2: SGHAT, FQNNGV. Trimming at V came to 2 bases and at J to 3 bases, leaving 9 bases not matched to a gene. The CDR3 is 16 residues long. Written as DNA, the CDR3 is TGTGCCAGCAGCTTAAGAGTGGGACAGTTCGACACTGAAGCTTTCTTT. It codes for CASSLRVGQFDTEAFF.

This clonotype was counted a few times. The chain has TRBV7-8 and TRBJ1-5; TRBD1 matches at 9 bases. The ends lost 4 bases at V and 2 bases at J; junction bases unmatched: 6. The length of the CDR3 is 16 residues. CDR1 and CDR2 from the germline V gene are SGHVS and FQNEAQ. CDR3 coding DNA: TGTGCCAGCAGCTCCCCGACAGGGGGGGGCAATCAGCCCCAGCATTTT. Translation gives CASSSPTGGGNQPQHF.

The chain combines TRBV12-3 or TRBV12-4 with TRBJ2-3; D is ambiguous. V lost 6 bases to trimming and J lost 8 bases, with 9 bases between them. This CDR3 region has 11 residues. This chain's CDR3 is CASSPYATQYF. The CDR3 nucleotides read TGTGCCAGCAGCCCGTACGCTACGCAGTATTTT.

V gene TRBV7-9 combines with J gene TRBJ1-1; D remains ambiguous. Germline CDR1 SEHNR, CDR2 FQNEAQ (reference sequence). The CDR3 covers 15 residues. V lost 1 base and J lost 4, with 13 bases in between. The CDR3, as DNA: TGTGCCAGCAGCTTAGGATCTGTGGTCCCCACTGAAGCTTTCTTT. Translated: CASSLGSVVPTEAFF.

The genes are TRBV12-3 or TRBV12-4 and TRBJ1-1; D gene ambiguous. CDR3 length equals 12 residues. Between the trimmed V and J ends, which lost 3 bases and 1 base, there was a span of 3 bases. The CDR3 reads CASSFANTEAFF. Written as DNA, the CDR3 is TGTGCCAGCAGTTTCGCGAACACTGAAGCTTTCTTT.

This chain links TRBV6-5 with TRBJ1-2; 7 bases map to TRBD1. The CDR3 loop spans 17 amino acids. V gave up 0 bases and J gave up 1 base; unmatched junction bases: 8. The germline CDR1 and CDR2 sequences are MNHEY and SVGAGI. The CDR3 is CASSYSGQNTDNYGYTF. The CDR3 DNA reads as TGTGCCAGCAGTTACTCGGGACAGAACACAGATAACTATGGCTACACCTTC.

The chain carries TRBV7-8 and TRBJ2-1; TRBD2 is a possible D gene (6 bases). CDR1 is SGHVS, CDR2 FQNEAQ, per germline. The CDR3 consists of 15 residues. V was shortened by 6 bases and J by 3 bases, with 15 bases between the two germline ends. The CDR3 here is CASSSTSSDYNEQFF. The CDR3 DNA is TGTGCCAGCAGTTCAACTAGCAGCGACTACAATGAGCAGTTCTTC.

The chain is built from TRBV20-1 and TRBJ1-6; 10 nucleotides line up with TRBD1. Looked up from germline, CDR1 is DFQATT and CDR2 is SNEGSKA (reference sequence). After removal of 3 bases from V and 6 bases from J, the junction contained 8 bases not matched to a gene. The CDR3 totals 16 residues. CDR3 sequence: CSASPGQGVPNSPLHF. CDR3 DNA: TGCAGTGCTAGCCCTGGACAGGGGGTCCCTAATTCACCCCTCCACTTT.

This chain uses TRBV20-1 with TRBJ2-2; TRBD2 matches at 14 bases. Germline V CDR1 and CDR2: DFQATT, SNEGSKA (reference sequence). This CDR3 has 16 amino acids. Trimming removed 3 bases from V and 6 bases from J; junction bases left unmatched: 6. The CDR3 DNA follows: TGCAGTGCTAGTCGGGGGACTAGCGGGAGCCCCGGGGAGCTGTTTTTT. Translation: CSASRGTSGSPGELFF.

This clonotype was picked up a small number of times. The gene calls are TRBV27 and TRBJ1-6, with no clear D. The germline CDR1 and CDR2 sequences are MNHEY and SMNVEV (reference sequence). Trimming removed 2 bases from V and 3 bases from J, with 8 bases in between. This CDR3 is built from 15 residues. The DNA of the CDR3 is TGTGCCAGCAGTTTAGCGGGTTACTATAATTCACCCCTCCACTTT. This gives the protein CASSLAGYYNSPLHF.

This chain links TRBV20-1 with TRBJ2-5; D gene ambiguous. V was trimmed by 3 bases and J by 0 bases, leaving 8 bases between them. From germline, CDR1 is DFQATT and CDR2 SNEGSKA (reference sequence). The CDR3 runs 13 residues. The CDR3 DNA reads as TGCAGTGCTAGTTTGGGCAACCAAGAGACCCAGTACTTC. Amino acid sequence: CSASLGNQETQYF.

J is TRBJ2-3 and V is TRBV20-1; a weak D match, TRBD1 (9 bases). Germline assignment: CDR1 DFQATT and CDR2 SNEGSKA (reference sequence). This CDR3 spans 17 amino acids. V was shortened by 5 bases and J by 5 bases, with 26 bases between the two germline ends. The CDR3, as DNA: TGCAGTGCTGGGTCTGATAGCGGGACAGGGAATGGAGATACGCAGTATTTT. It translates to CSAGSDSGTGNGDTQYF.

V usage is TRBV29-1 and J usage is TRBJ1-1; no clear D gene. Germline V gene data show CDR1 as SQVTM and CDR2 as ANQGSEA. This CDR3 spans 11 amino acids. The V gene lost 4 bases and the J gene lost 2 bases, with 5 bases spanning the gap. CDR3 sequence: CSVGSNTEAFF. The CDR3 DNA is TGCAGCGTTGGCAGCAACACTGAAGCTTTCTTT.

This rearrangement joins TRBV7-3 to TRBJ2-3; 11 bases are a match to TRBD1. This CDR3 spans 14 amino acids. V lost 5 bases to trimming and J lost 6 bases; unmatched junction nucleotides: 4. The germline V gene encodes CDR1 SGHTA and CDR2 FQGTGA. Here the CDR3 DNA reads TGTGCCAGCAGCCCCCGGGACAGGGGGGATACGCAGTATTTT. Translation: CASSPRDRGDTQYF.

This clonotype has a single count. The chain joins TRBV5-6 to TRBJ1-1; 8 nucleotides align to TRBD1. Germline CDR1 is SGHDT and CDR2 is YYEEEE. V lost 3 bases, J lost 0 bases, and 1 base stayed unmatched. There are 14 residues in the CDR3. This CDR3 is CASSSGQVNTEAFF. CDR3 coding DNA: TGTGCCAGCAGCTCGGGACAGGTGAACACTGAAGCTTTCTTT.

This clonotype has only a few counts. The chain uses TRBV10-1 and TRBJ2-6, with TRBD1 matching over 8 bases. The CDR3 runs to 15 residues. From germline, CDR1 is WNHNN and CDR2 SYGVQD (reference sequence). The junction had 3 bases not matched to a gene; V was cut back by 6 bases and J by 2 bases. The DNA for the CDR3 is TGCGCCAGCAGCCCGGACAGGGCTGGGGCCAACGTCCTGACTTTC. Amino acids: CASSPDRAGANVLTF.

The rearrangement joins TRBV30 to TRBJ2-5; D tentatively fits TRBD1 or TRBD2 (5 bases each). The CDR3 is made up of 16 amino acids. The V end lost 0 bases, the J end lost 3 bases, and 17 bases lay between the germline ends. CDR1 and CDR2 from the germline V gene are GTSNPN and SVGIG (reference sequence). The CDR3 sequence: CAWSVPPPGREETQYF. In DNA form, the CDR3 reads TGTGCCTGGAGTGTACCACCCCCGGGGCGGGAAGAGACCCAGTACTTC.

The chain couples TRBV29-1 to TRBJ2-2; no firm D call. V dropped 1 base and J dropped 3 bases, with 9 bases sitting between them. CDR3 length equals 14 residues. In germline, CDR1 is SQVTM, CDR2 ANQGSEA. The chain's CDR3 is CSVEAQTHTGELFF. The CDR3 DNA is TGCAGCGTTGAAGCTCAAACCCACACCGGGGAGCTGTTTTTT.

The CDR3: CASYKASRGNYGYTF. For the CDR3, the DNA is TGTGCCAGCTATAAAGCCAGCAGGGGCAACTATGGCTACACCTTC. The rearrangement uses TRBV18 and TRBJ1-2; possibly TRBD1 for D (6 bases). From germline, CDR1 is KGHSH and CDR2 LQKENI. The V end lost 7 bases, the J end lost 2 bases, and 17 bases lay between the germline ends. The CDR3 has 15 residues.

The gene calls are TRBV20-1 and TRBJ1-1; no firm D call. The CDR3 is made up of 12 amino acids. Germline loops: CDR1 DFQATT, CDR2 SNEGSKA (reference sequence). CDR3 bases: TGCAGCGGCTGGGTGGAGAACACTGAAGCTTTCTTT. Residues: CSGWVENTEAFF.

The chain recombines TRBV20-1 with TRBJ1-3; D ambiguous. The V gene's germline CDR1 is DFQATT and CDR2 SNEGSKA (reference sequence). The CDR3 consists of 16 residues. V shed 2 bases and J shed 1 base, with 15 bases lying between them. CDR3 coding DNA: TGCAGTGCTAGATGGCTTGGTATCGGGTCTGGAAACACCATATATTTT. Its protein is CSARWLGIGSGNTIYF.

This clonotype was counted between two and nine times. The rearrangement joins TRBV20-1 to TRBJ2-5; TRBD1 matches 7 bases. Germline V lookup: CDR1 DFQATT, CDR2 SNEGSKA (reference sequence). Germline trimming cut 2 bases from V and 1 base from J; bases unmatched to any gene: 4. The CDR3 is 14 residues long. Here the CDR3 reads CSARRDRIQETQYF. In DNA form, the CDR3 reads TGCAGTGCTAGACGGGACAGAATCCAAGAGACCCAGTACTTC.

The chain has TRBV6-2 or TRBV6-3 and TRBJ1-1; D gene ambiguous. Trimming took off 3 bases at V and 5 bases at J, with 7 bases between the two ends. There are 12 residues in the CDR3. Looked up from germline, CDR1 is MNHEY and CDR2 is SVGEGT. The CDR3 coding sequence is TGTGCCAGCAGTTATGTAGGGACTGAAGCTTTCTTT. Translated: CASSYVGTEAFF.

The rearrangement joins TRBV2 to TRBJ2-7; tentatively, D is TRBD1 (6 bases). CDR3 length equals 12 residues. The ends were cut back, 6 bases at V and 5 bases at J, with 11 bases in the middle. Germline V gene lookup returns CDR1 SNHLY and CDR2 FYNNEI. The CDR3 is CASRLEGDEQYF. The CDR3 DNA sequence: TGTGCCAGCAGGCTTGAGGGGGACGAGCAGTACTTC.

The chain uses TRBV7-9 and TRBJ1-3; 7 bases line up with TRBD1. V shed 3 bases and J 1 base; nucleotides not matched to a gene: 0. Germline CDR1 reads SEHNR; CDR2 reads FQNEAQ (reference sequence). CDR3 length: 14 amino acids. The chain's CDR3 is CASSLDRSGNTIYF. Written as DNA, the CDR3 is TGTGCCAGCAGCTTGGACAGGTCTGGAAACACCATATATTTT.

The gene calls are TRBV20-1 and TRBJ2-3; TRBD1 matches at 11 bases. The length of the CDR3 is 15 residues. The junction had 8 bases not matched to a gene; V was cut back by 5 bases and J by 4 bases. From germline, CDR1 is DFQATT and CDR2 SNEGSKA (reference sequence). The CDR3 sequence: CSARTGQGEADTQYF. CDR3 DNA sequence: TGCAGTGCTCGAACGGGACAGGGGGAAGCAGATACGCAGTATTTT.

This sequence joins TRBV30 and TRBJ1-1; maybe TRBD1 (5 bases). CDR1 is GTSNPN, CDR2 SVGIG, per germline (reference sequence). CDR3 length: 15 residues. V lost 3 bases and J lost 4, with 18 bases in between. CDR3 in DNA: TGTGCCTGGAGGACGTTAGGACAACGACCCACTGAAGCTTTCTTT. This sequence encodes CAWRTLGQRPTEAFF.

The chain joins TRBV7-2 to TRBJ2-7; D is unresolved. The V end lost 1 base, the J end lost 4 bases, and 17 bases lay between the germline ends. CDR1 and CDR2 from the germline V gene are SGHTA and FQGNSA. The CDR3 contains 16 residues. The CDR3: CASSLGSGEPMYEQYF. CDR3 nucleotides: TGTGCCAGCAGCTTAGGATCGGGTGAACCGATGTACGAGCAGTACTTC.

The rearrangement links TRBV24-1 to TRBJ2-1, with 8 bases that match TRBD1. The V and J ends lost 6 bases and 4 bases, in that order; junction bases with no gene match: 4. The CDR3 length is 14 residues. Germline CDR1 is KGHDR and CDR2 is SFDVKD. CDR3 protein: CATSQGAGYNEQFF. CDR3 nucleotide sequence: TGTGCCACCAGTCAGGGGGCCGGGTACAATGAGCAGTTCTTC.

The V gene is TRBV18, the J gene TRBJ1-6, with TRBD1 matching over 8 bases. In germline, CDR1 is KGHSH, CDR2 LQKENI. J lost 8 bases, V lost 4 bases, and 7 bases had no gene match. CDR3 size: 15 residues. Written as DNA, the CDR3 is TGTGCCAGCTCACTAGGGACAGGCACTTATTCACCCCTCCACTTT. It encodes CASSLGTGTYSPLHF.